This passage covers 11 T cell receptor beta chains from one sample sequenced in a study of control samples from healthy donors and cancer patients. TCRdb's copy holds only in-frame clones and misses some; the assay was immunoSEQ multiplex PCR. The sample has some 150,000 clones, nearly 96% seen once; the top ten hold 0.85% to 1.3%. The sample comprised blood. These TCRs come from a woman aged 30 to 39 in good health.

The chain combines TRBV9 with TRBJ2-1; D is perhaps TRBD1 or TRBD2 (5 bases each). The CDR3 contains 14 residues. Germline V gene data show CDR1 as SGDLS and CDR2 as YYNGEE. Trimming stripped 4 bases from V and 6 bases from J, with 14 bases between. For the CDR3, the DNA is TGTGCCAGCAGCAGAGGGGTTGAGAGCAATGAGCAGTTCTTC. Translating it yields CASSRGVESNEQFF.

The chain uses TRBV9 and TRBJ2-3; D perhaps matches TRBD2 (7 bases). The V gene lost 0 bases and the J gene lost 0 bases, with 14 bases spanning the gap. The CDR3 runs 17 residues. The germline V gene has CDR1 SGDLS and CDR2 YYNGEE. CDR3: CASSVEGGRSSTDTQYF. As DNA, the CDR3 is TGTGCCAGCAGCGTAGAGGGGGGGAGATCTAGCACAGATACGCAGTATTTT.

The chain joins TRBV7-9 to TRBJ1-2; D might be TRBD1 (6 bases). CDR1 and CDR2 from the germline V gene are SEHNR and FQNEAQ (reference sequence). V shed 5 bases and J shed 0 bases, with 13 bases lying between them. This CDR3 contains 15 residues. The CDR3 nucleotides are TGTGCCAGCAGCCTAGGACAGTCGACTAACTATGGCTACACCTTC. Its translation: CASSLGQSTNYGYTF.

The chain is built from TRBV30 and TRBJ2-5; D remains unclear. CDR3 size: 13 residues. Per germline, CDR1 GTSNPN and CDR2 SVGIG (reference sequence). The V end was cut by 5 bases, the J end by 3 bases, with 13 bases between. The chain's CDR3 is CAWDWNQEETQYF. The CDR3 DNA sequence: TGTGCCTGGGACTGGAACCAGGAAGAGACCCAGTACTTC.

This clone has only a few counts. The chain has TRBV19 and TRBJ2-5; D is ambiguous. Trimming removed 4 bases from V and 4 bases from J, with 10 bases in between. This CDR3 is 13 amino acids long. Germline CDR1 LNHDA, CDR2 SQIVND (reference sequence). The CDR3 nucleotides read TGTGCCAGTAGTACCCGAAACAGAGAGACCCAGTACTTC. Translation: CASSTRNRETQYF. The full variable domain, completed using reference TRBV19 and TRBJ2-5, is DGGITQSPKYLFRKEGQNVTLSCEQNLNHDAMYWYRQDPGQGLRLIYYSQIVNDFQKGDIAEGYSVSREKKESFPLTVTSAQKNPTAFYLCASSTRNRETQYFGPGTRLLVL.

The chain is built from TRBV6-4 and TRBJ2-1; possibly TRBD2 for D (5 bases). Germline values: CDR1 MRHNA, CDR2 SNTAGT. CDR3 size: 16 residues. Trimming left V 2 bases short and J 3 bases short, with 14 bases between. CDR3 bases: TGTGCCAGCAGTGACAGGCCCACGGGGTACTACAATGAGCAGTTCTTC. Translating it yields CASSDRPTGYYNEQFF.

The chain is built from TRBV29-1 and TRBJ2-7; 7 bases fit TRBD1. Germline lookup yields CDR1 SQVTM and CDR2 ANQGSEA. This CDR3 comprises 12 residues. After removal of 6 bases from V and 3 bases from J, the junction contained 5 bases not matched to a gene. CDR3 loop: CSVKRDSYEQYF. The DNA for the CDR3 is TGCAGCGTCAAACGGGACAGCTACGAGCAGTACTTC.

The rearrangement uses TRBV25-1 and TRBJ1-4, with unresolved D. The CDR3 is 15 residues long. The ends were cut back, 6 bases at V and 5 bases at J, with 16 bases in the middle. The V gene's germline CDR1 is MGHDK and CDR2 SYGVNS. CDR3: CASSDPGSRNEKLFF. DNA of the CDR3: TGTGCCAGCAGCGATCCGGGATCACGGAATGAAAAACTGTTTTTT. The full variable domain, completed using reference TRBV25-1 and TRBJ1-4, is EADIYQTPRYLVIGTGKKITLECSQTMGHDKMYWYQQDPGMELHLIHYSYGVNSTEKGDLSSESTVSRIRTEHFPLTLESARPSHTSQYLCASSDPGSRNEKLFFGSGTQLSVL.

This CDR3 reads CASSPGTSGSYEQYF. CDR3 bases: TGTGCCAGCAGCCCGGGGACTAGCGGGAGCTACGAGCAGTACTTC. V gene TRBV2 combines with J gene TRBJ2-7; 14 bases align to TRBD2. The germline V gene has CDR1 SNHLY and CDR2 FYNNEI. This CDR3 region has 15 residues. The V gene end was trimmed by 6 bases and the J gene end by 3 bases; junction bases not matched to a gene: 4.

This chain connects TRBV2 to TRBJ1-4; 8 bases agree with TRBD1. The CDR3 covers 13 residues. The germline V gene encodes CDR1 SNHLY and CDR2 FYNNEI. Trimming took 10 bases from V and 8 from J; bases not matched to a gene: 9. The CDR3 loop reads CAIEGDRTEKLFF. CDR3 DNA sequence: TGTGCCATCGAGGGGGACAGGACCGAAAAACTGTTTTTT.

This chain uses TRBV5-1 with TRBJ2-1; D tentatively reads TRBD1 or TRBD2 (5 bases each). With 0 bases removed from V and 4 bases from J, the gap between germline ends came to 11 bases. This CDR3 region has 15 residues. The germline CDR1 and CDR2 sequences are SGHRS and YFSETQ. CDR3 nucleotides: TGCGCCAGCAGCTTGGAAACGGGGCCTTACAATGAGCAGTTCTTC. It is translated as CASSLETGPYNEQFF.